These 32 T cell receptor beta chains were sequenced from one sample in a study of response to subunit inactivated influenza vaccine. TCRdb re-called the RT-PCR reads through MiXCR, storing one row per CDR3 protein. The sample holds just under 550,000 distinct CDR3 sequences, roughly 25% seen once. These same data were also listed under a study on T cells expressing NK-cell markers. That report notes: The authors generated TCR beta cDNA through 5'RACE template switching with UMIs.

The sequences come from CD4+ T cells sorted from PBMCs, collected about 13 days after vaccination. All receptors come from a man aged 45-65 years who received an inactivated influenza vaccine.

There are a few counts of this clonotype. The V call is TRBV5-5, the J call TRBJ2-1; TRBD2 agrees at 14 bases. Per germline, CDR1 SGHKS and CDR2 YYEKEE (reference sequence). CDR3 length: 18 residues. V trimming: 6 bases; J trimming: 3 bases; junction bases outside the gene matches: 11. This CDR3 is CASTGTSGRNWGYNEQFF. CDR3 sequence (DNA): TGTGCCAGCACCGGGACTAGCGGGAGAAATTGGGGCTACAATGAGCAGTTCTTC. The entire variable domain, with the rest obtained from reference TRBV5-5 and TRBJ2-1, is as follows: DAGVTQSPTHLIKTRGQQVTLRCSPISGHKSVSWYQQVLGQGPQFIFQYYEKEERGRGNFPDRFSARQFPNYSSELNVNALLLGDSALYLCASTGTSGRNWGYNEQFFGPGTRLTVL.

This chain connects TRBV5-1 to TRBJ2-1, with 9 bases that match TRBD2. The CDR3 covers 15 residues. In germline, CDR1 is SGHRS, CDR2 YFSETQ. V trimming: 2 bases; J trimming: 2 bases; junction bases outside the gene matches: 2. The CDR3: CASSFSGSAYNEQFF. CDR3 nucleotide sequence: TGCGCCAGCAGCTTTAGCGGGAGCGCCTACAATGAGCAGTTCTTC.

This chain joins TRBV20-1 and TRBJ1-2; TRBD1 is a possible D gene (5 bases). V lost 7 bases and J lost 2, with 20 bases in between. The CDR3 extends over 15 amino acids. The germline CDR1 and CDR2 sequences are DFQATT and SNEGSKA (reference sequence). The CDR3 protein is CSGVGDPTTNYGYTF. The CDR3 DNA reads as TGCAGTGGCGTCGGGGACCCTACTACGAACTATGGCTACACCTTC.

The rearrangement uses TRBV6-1 and TRBJ2-6; TRBD1 might be the D (6 bases). Germline V gene sequence: CDR1 MNHNS, CDR2 SASEGT. With 3 bases removed from V and 0 bases from J, the gap between germline ends came to 12 bases. The CDR3 spans 17 residues. CDR3 sequence: CASSDLQGSSGANVLTF. The CDR3 nucleotides are TGTGCCAGCAGTGACCTACAGGGTTCCTCTGGGGCCAACGTCCTGACTTTC.

The chain combines TRBV7-2 with TRBJ2-3; D possibly corresponds to TRBD2 (6 bases). The germline V gene has CDR1 SGHTA and CDR2 FQGNSA. This CDR3 comprises 16 residues. With 0 bases removed from V and 1 base from J, the gap between germline ends came to 11 bases. The CDR3 nucleotides are TGTGCCAGCAGCTTAGCTTCGTCTAGCGGCACAGATACGCAGTATTTT. Its protein product is CASSLASSSGTDTQYF.

This chain joins TRBV29-1 and TRBJ2-7; D is possibly TRBD2 (6 bases). Germline CDR1 and CDR2: SQVTM and ANQGSEA. The CDR3 spans 15 residues. V was shortened by 0 bases and J by 7 bases, with 19 bases between the two germline ends. In DNA form, the CDR3 reads TGCAGCGTTGAAGACCATGGAGGGAGCTCGGGGGAGCAGTACTTC. Translated, it gives CSVEDHGGSSGEQYF.

V and J are TRBV6-2 or TRBV6-3 and TRBJ2-7; 7 positions match TRBD1. Germline CDR1 MNHEY, CDR2 SVGEGT. V gave up 2 bases and J gave up 2 bases; unmatched junction bases: 6. The length of the CDR3 is 15 residues. DNA for the CDR3: TGTGCCAGCAGTTACCACGGGACAGCAGCCTACGAGCAGTACTTC. Amino acid sequence: CASSYHGTAAYEQYF.

The chain carries TRBV30 and TRBJ2-5; no firm D call. V was trimmed by 3 bases and J by 12 bases, leaving 14 bases between them. The CDR3 is made up of 11 amino acids. The germline V gene encodes CDR1 GTSNPN and CDR2 SVGIG (reference sequence). This CDR3 reads CAWSLGYGEYF. CDR3 nucleotide sequence: TGTGCCTGGAGCCTTGGATATGGGGAGTACTTC.

The chain uses TRBV7-9 and TRBJ1-1; D call uncertain. The CDR3 loop spans 13 amino acids. Germline V CDR1 and CDR2: SEHNR, FQNEAQ (reference sequence). V shed 4 bases and J shed 5 bases, with 11 bases lying between them. The CDR3 loop is CASSWAGVTEAFF. The CDR3 DNA sequence: TGTGCCAGCAGCTGGGCGGGAGTAACTGAAGCTTTCTTT.

V is TRBV6-1 and J is TRBJ1-4, with no clear D. The CDR3 runs 12 residues. Trimming pared 6 bases from V and 7 bases from J, leaving 9 bases between. CDR1 and CDR2 from the germline V gene are MNHNS and SASEGT. CDR3 sequence: CASRPGAEKLFF. DNA of the CDR3: TGTGCCAGCAGGCCGGGAGCTGAAAAACTGTTTTTT.

This clonotype has ten or more counts. This chain joins TRBV5-1 and TRBJ2-7; 11 bases agree with TRBD2. The CDR3 consists of 15 residues. The V gene end was trimmed by 3 bases and the J gene end by 5 bases; junction bases not matched to a gene: 7. Germline assignment: CDR1 SGHRS and CDR2 YFSETQ. The chain's CDR3 is CASSWMTSGTDEQYF. DNA of the CDR3: TGCGCCAGCAGCTGGATGACTAGCGGGACCGACGAGCAGTACTTC.

The chain is built from TRBV11-2 and TRBJ2-1; no firm D call. Germline assignment: CDR1 SGHAT and CDR2 FQNNGV. The CDR3 has 15 residues. Trimming cost V 5 bases and J 7 bases, with 18 bases left between them. In nucleotides, the CDR3 is TGTGCCAGCAGCCCCCGAAGGGCTCTCTTAAATGAGCAGTTCTTC. Protein product: CASSPRRALLNEQFF.

This chain links TRBV14 with TRBJ2-2; D is uncertain. The CDR3 contains 15 residues. The germline V gene has CDR1 SGHDN and CDR2 FVKESK. The V and J ends lost 1 base and 3 bases respectively, with 9 bases between them. Here the CDR3 DNA reads TGTGCCAGCAGCCAAGTACTGGGTTACACCGGGGAGCTGTTTTTT. Translating it yields CASSQVLGYTGELFF.

This clonotype has only a few counts. V gene TRBV20-1 combines with J gene TRBJ1-4, with 7 bases aligning to TRBD1. CDR3 length: 14 amino acids. The trim removed 6 bases at V and 8 bases at J, leaving 12 bases unmatched. The germline gives CDR1 DFQATT, CDR2 SNEGSKA (reference sequence). CDR3 protein: CSALMQGGNEKLFF. CDR3 sequence (DNA): TGCAGTGCCCTCATGCAGGGGGGAAACGAAAAACTGTTTTTT.

V is TRBV5-4 and J is TRBJ1-6; 9 bases are a match to TRBD1. V trimming: 2 bases; J trimming: 10 bases; junction bases outside the gene matches: 4. Looked up from germline, CDR1 is SGHNT and CDR2 is YYREEE (reference sequence). There are 14 residues in the CDR3. This CDR3 reads CASSLQGAMSPLHF. CDR3 nucleotide sequence: TGTGCCAGCAGCTTACAGGGGGCGATGTCACCCCTCCACTTT.

This clonotype was observed many times. The gene calls are TRBV18 and TRBJ2-3; perhaps TRBD1 as D (6 bases). Trimming pared 4 bases from V and 1 base from J, leaving 15 bases between. CDR3 length: 16 amino acids. Germline V gene lookup returns CDR1 KGHSH and CDR2 LQKENI. The chain's CDR3 is CASSRTGSGGTDTQYF. The CDR3 DNA follows: TGTGCCAGCTCACGTACAGGGTCAGGTGGCACAGATACGCAGTATTTT.

This clonotype occurred a few times. The chain links TRBV12-3 or TRBV12-4 to TRBJ2-2, with D perhaps matching TRBD1 (5 bases). The CDR3 runs 14 residues. The V and J ends lost 5 bases and 1 base respectively, with 8 bases between them. CDR3 sequence reads: CASSLQENTGELFF. Here the CDR3 DNA reads TGTGCCAGCAGTCTACAGGAGAACACCGGGGAGCTGTTTTTT.

The chain has TRBV7-2 and TRBJ1-1, with a tentative D call TRBD1 (6 bases). CDR1 SGHTA and CDR2 FQGNSA come from the germline V gene. Trimming removed 5 bases from V and 5 bases from J, with 15 bases in between. The CDR3 consists of 14 residues. The CDR3 sequence: CASSLQGLVTEAFF. Here the CDR3 DNA reads TGTGCCAGCAGCCTACAGGGTTTGGTAACTGAAGCTTTCTTT. The full variable domain, with the rest looked up from reference TRBV7-2 and TRBJ1-1, is GAGVSQSPSNKVTEKGKDVELRCDPISGHTALYWYRQSLGQGLEFLIYFQGNSAPDKSGLPSDRFSAERTGGSVSTLTIQRTQQEDSAVYLCASSLQGLVTEAFFGQGTRLTVV.

Written as DNA, the CDR3 is TGCGCCAGCAGCTTGGTTCAGAGCTCTGGGGCCAACGTCCTGACTTTC. The encoded protein is CASSLVQSSGANVLTF. This chain connects TRBV5-1 to TRBJ2-6, with no clear D. Germline V lookup: CDR1 SGHRS, CDR2 YFSETQ. The V and J ends lost 0 bases and 0 bases respectively, with 7 bases between them. The CDR3 loop spans 16 amino acids.

V usage is TRBV5-1 and J usage is TRBJ2-1; 7 nucleotides agree with TRBD2. Germline CDR1 and CDR2: SGHRS and YFSETQ. This CDR3 region has 17 residues. The J segment lost 3 bases and the V segment lost 0 bases, leaving 9 bases of the junction unmatched. This CDR3 is CASSLDVASGSYNEQFF. The CDR3 coding sequence is TGCGCCAGCAGCTTGGATGTTGCTAGCGGCAGCTACAATGAGCAGTTCTTC.

V and J are TRBV6-2 or TRBV6-3 and TRBJ2-1, with D perhaps TRBD1 (5 bases). This CDR3 has 20 amino acids. V was cut by 5 bases and J by 9 bases, with 35 bases left in between. The germline V gene encodes CDR1 MNHEY and CDR2 SVGEGT. This CDR3 is CASSPTSRLNYLYIQGEQFF. As DNA, the CDR3 is TGTGCCAGCAGTCCCACCAGCCGATTAAACTATCTCTACATTCAGGGTGAGCAGTTCTTC.

This chain joins TRBV3-1 and TRBJ1-2, with a tentative D call TRBD1 (5 bases). The germline CDR1 and CDR2 sequences are LGHDT and YNNKEL (reference sequence). CDR3 length equals 15 residues. V lost 0 bases and J lost 7, with 15 bases in between. The CDR3 spells CASSQDRGVPSGYTF. The DNA for the CDR3 is TGTGCCAGCAGCCAAGATCGAGGGGTGCCCTCTGGCTACACCTTC.

The table lists this clonotype with a few counts. The J gene is TRBJ2-3, the V gene TRBV20-1, with D unclear. The V end was cut by 4 bases, the J end by 6 bases, with 5 bases between. CDR1 and CDR2 from the germline V gene are DFQATT and SNEGSKA (reference sequence). CDR3 size: 10 residues. The CDR3: CSAITDTQYF. The CDR3 region has the DNA TGCAGTGCTATCACGGATACGCAGTATTTT.

This chain connects TRBV5-1 to TRBJ2-5; either TRBD1 or TRBD2 may fit D (5 bases each). Germline V gene lookup returns CDR1 SGHRS and CDR2 YFSETQ. There are 17 residues in the CDR3. V dropped 0 bases and J dropped 3 bases, with 18 bases sitting between them. CDR3 in amino acids: CASSLEKLAGREETQYF. CDR3 in DNA: TGCGCCAGCAGCTTGGAAAAATTAGCAGGGAGAGAAGAGACCCAGTACTTC.

The chain joins TRBV6-1 to TRBJ1-1; D unclear. There are 13 residues in the CDR3. V shed 4 bases and J shed 1 base, with 7 bases lying between them. From germline, CDR1 is MNHNS and CDR2 SASEGT. The DNA of the CDR3 is TGTGCCAGCAGTGTGTTGGCGAACACTGAAGCTTTCTTT. Translated, it gives CASSVLANTEAFF.

In its sample, this clonotype was seen a few times. This rearrangement joins TRBV27 to TRBJ2-5; 7 positions match TRBD2. This CDR3 is 14 amino acids long. The J segment lost 3 bases and the V segment lost 5 bases, leaving 6 bases of the junction unmatched. Germline CDR1 is MNHEY and CDR2 is SMNVEV (reference sequence). Here the CDR3 reads CASSRGETKETQYF. The CDR3 nucleotides are TGTGCCAGCAGTCGGGGGGAGACTAAAGAGACCCAGTACTTC.

The chain combines TRBV12-3 or TRBV12-4 with TRBJ2-5; tentative D call: TRBD2 (5 bases). The V and J ends lost 6 bases and 7 bases respectively, with 12 bases between them. The CDR3 runs 12 residues. The CDR3 DNA is TGTGCCAGCAGCCAACGGGGATGGACCCAGTACTTC. It is translated as CASSQRGWTQYF.

This clonotype turned up a few times. The chain combines TRBV6-5 with TRBJ2-2; D might be TRBD1 (7 bases). Germline CDR1 is MNHEY and CDR2 is SVGAGI. The germline V and J ends were trimmed by 11 bases and 4 bases, with 11 bases remaining between them. CDR3 size: 12 residues. The CDR3 region is CAAEGATGELFF. The CDR3 DNA reads TGTGCCGCGGAGGGGGCCACCGGGGAGCTGTTTTTT.

This clonotype was seen many times. This chain uses TRBV7-2 with TRBJ2-7; D possibly corresponds to TRBD1 (6 bases). This CDR3 is 13 amino acids long. The germline gives CDR1 SGHTA, CDR2 FQGNSA. Trimming shortened V by 6 bases and J by 3 bases, and 12 bases separated the two germline ends. The CDR3 nucleotides read TGTGCCAGCAGTTTACAAGGGGGCTACGAGCAGTACTTC. Protein sequence: CASSLQGGYEQYF.

The rearrangement uses TRBV7-9 and TRBJ1-1, with D uncertain. Germline lookup yields CDR1 SEHNR and CDR2 FQNEAQ (reference sequence). V lost 0 bases to trimming and J lost 3 bases, with 8 bases between them. There are 14 residues in the CDR3. The CDR3 region is CASSLADRYTEAFF. CDR3 nucleotides: TGTGCCAGCAGCTTAGCCGACCGCTACACTGAAGCTTTCTTT.

J is TRBJ2-1 and V is TRBV2; D gene unclear. The CDR3 extends over 14 amino acids. V dropped 3 bases and J dropped 7 bases, with 13 bases sitting between them. Germline V CDR1 and CDR2: SNHLY, FYNNEI. CDR3 protein: CASSDRSLRNEQFF. CDR3 nucleotide sequence: TGTGCCAGCAGTGACAGGAGTCTGCGGAATGAGCAGTTCTTC.

The chain combines TRBV10-2 with TRBJ1-2; TRBD1 agrees at 8 bases. The length of the CDR3 is 13 residues. Germline V gene sequence: CDR1 WSHSY, CDR2 SAAADI. V lost 7 bases to trimming and J lost 3 bases; unmatched junction nucleotides: 4. CDR3 loop: CASNGQGHYGYTF. CDR3 nucleotides: TGCGCCAGCAACGGACAGGGACACTATGGCTACACCTTC.